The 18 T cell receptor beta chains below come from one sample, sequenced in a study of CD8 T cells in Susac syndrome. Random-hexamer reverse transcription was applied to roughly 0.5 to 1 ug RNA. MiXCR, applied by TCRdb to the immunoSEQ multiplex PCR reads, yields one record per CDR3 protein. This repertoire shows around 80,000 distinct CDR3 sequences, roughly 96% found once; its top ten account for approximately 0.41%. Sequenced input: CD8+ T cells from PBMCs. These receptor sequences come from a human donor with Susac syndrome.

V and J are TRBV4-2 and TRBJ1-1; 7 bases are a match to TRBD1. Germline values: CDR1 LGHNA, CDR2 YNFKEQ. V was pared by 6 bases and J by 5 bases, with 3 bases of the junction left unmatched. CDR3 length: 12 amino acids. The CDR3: CASSTGDTEAFF. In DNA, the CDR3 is TGTGCCAGCAGTACAGGGGATACTGAAGCTTTCTTT.

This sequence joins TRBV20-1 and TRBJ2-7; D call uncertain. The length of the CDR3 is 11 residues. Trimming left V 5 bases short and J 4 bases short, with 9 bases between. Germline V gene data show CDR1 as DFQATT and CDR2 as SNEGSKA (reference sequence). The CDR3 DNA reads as TGCAGTGCTCCCGAAATTTACGAGCAGTACTTC. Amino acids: CSAPEIYEQYF.

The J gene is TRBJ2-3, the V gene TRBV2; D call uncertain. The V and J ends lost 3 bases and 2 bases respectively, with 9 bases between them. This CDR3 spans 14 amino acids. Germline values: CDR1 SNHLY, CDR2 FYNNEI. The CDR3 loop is CASSDRSPTDTQYF. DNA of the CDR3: TGTGCCAGCAGTGATAGGTCCCCCACAGATACGCAGTATTTT.

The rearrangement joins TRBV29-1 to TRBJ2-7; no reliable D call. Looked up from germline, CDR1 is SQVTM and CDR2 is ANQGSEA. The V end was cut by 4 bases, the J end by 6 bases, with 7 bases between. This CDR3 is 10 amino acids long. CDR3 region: CSVADGEQYF. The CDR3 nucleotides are TGCAGCGTTGCAGATGGCGAGCAGTACTTC.

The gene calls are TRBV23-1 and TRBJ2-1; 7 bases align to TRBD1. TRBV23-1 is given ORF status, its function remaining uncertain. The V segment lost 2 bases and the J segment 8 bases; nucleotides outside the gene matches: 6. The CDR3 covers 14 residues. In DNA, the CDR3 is TGCGCCAGCAGTCAAGACAGGGTTGTTGATGAGCAGTTCTTC. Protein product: CASSQDRVVDEQFF.

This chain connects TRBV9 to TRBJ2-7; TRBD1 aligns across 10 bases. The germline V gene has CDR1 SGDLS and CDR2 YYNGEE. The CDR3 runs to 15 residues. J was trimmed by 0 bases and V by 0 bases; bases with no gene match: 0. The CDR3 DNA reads TGTGCCAGCAGCGTAGGGACAGGGGGCTCCTACGAGCAGTACTTC. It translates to CASSVGTGGSYEQYF.

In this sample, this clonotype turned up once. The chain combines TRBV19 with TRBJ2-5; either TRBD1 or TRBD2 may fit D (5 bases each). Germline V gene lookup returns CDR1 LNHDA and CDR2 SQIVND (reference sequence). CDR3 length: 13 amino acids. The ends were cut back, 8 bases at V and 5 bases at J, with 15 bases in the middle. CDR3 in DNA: TGTGCCAGTCGCTATGGGGGATCCGAGACCCAGTACTTC. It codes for CASRYGGSETQYF.

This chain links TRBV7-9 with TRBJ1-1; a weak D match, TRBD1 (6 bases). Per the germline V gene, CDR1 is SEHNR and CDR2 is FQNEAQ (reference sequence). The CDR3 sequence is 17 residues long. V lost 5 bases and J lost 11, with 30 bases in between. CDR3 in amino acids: CASSPPQGTRPDELAFF. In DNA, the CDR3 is TGTGCCAGCAGCCCCCCTCAGGGGACAAGGCCGGACGAGTTGGCTTTCTTT.

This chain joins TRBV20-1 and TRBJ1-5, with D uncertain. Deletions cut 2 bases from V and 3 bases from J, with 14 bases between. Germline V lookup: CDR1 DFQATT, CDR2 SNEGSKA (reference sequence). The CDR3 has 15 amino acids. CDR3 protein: CSARKSTHYNQPQHF. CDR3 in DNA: TGCAGTGCTAGAAAGTCCACTCACTACAATCAGCCCCAGCATTTT.

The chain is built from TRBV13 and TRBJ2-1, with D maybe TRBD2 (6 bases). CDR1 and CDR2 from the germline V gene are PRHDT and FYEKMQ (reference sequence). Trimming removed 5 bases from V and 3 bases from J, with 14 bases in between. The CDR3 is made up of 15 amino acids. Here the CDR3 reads CASSPPGTGYNEQFF. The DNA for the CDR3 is TGTGCCAGCAGCCCTCCGGGGACTGGCTACAATGAGCAGTTCTTC. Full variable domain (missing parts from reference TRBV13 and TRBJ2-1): AAGVIQSPRHLIKEKRETATLKCYPIPRHDTVYWYQQGPGQDPQFLISFYEKMQSDKGSIPDRFSAQQFSDYHSELNMSSLELGDSALYFCASSPPGTGYNEQFFGPGTRLTVL.

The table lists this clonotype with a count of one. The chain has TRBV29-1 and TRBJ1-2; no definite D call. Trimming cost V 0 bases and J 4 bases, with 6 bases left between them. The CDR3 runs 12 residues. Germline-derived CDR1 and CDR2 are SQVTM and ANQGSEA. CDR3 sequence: CSVEDNSYGYTF. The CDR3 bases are TGCAGCGTTGAAGACAACAGCTATGGCTACACCTTC.

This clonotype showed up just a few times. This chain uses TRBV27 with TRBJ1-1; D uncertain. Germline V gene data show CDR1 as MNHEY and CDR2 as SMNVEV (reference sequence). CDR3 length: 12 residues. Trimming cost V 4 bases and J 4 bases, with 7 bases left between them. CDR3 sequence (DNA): TGTGCCAGCAGTTCGGTCGGCACTGAAGCTTTCTTT. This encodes CASSSVGTEAFF.

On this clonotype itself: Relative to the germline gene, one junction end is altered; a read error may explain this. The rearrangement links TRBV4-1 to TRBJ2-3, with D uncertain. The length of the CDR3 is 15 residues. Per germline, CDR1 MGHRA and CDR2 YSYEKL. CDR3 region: CASSQGLASTDTQYF. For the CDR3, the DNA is TGCGCCAGCAGTCAAGGATTAGCATCCACAGATACGCAGTATTTT.

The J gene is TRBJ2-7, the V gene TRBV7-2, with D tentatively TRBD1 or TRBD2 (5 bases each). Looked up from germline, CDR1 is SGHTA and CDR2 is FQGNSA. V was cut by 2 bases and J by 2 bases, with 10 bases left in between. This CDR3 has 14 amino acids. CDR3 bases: TGTGCCAGCAGCTTAAACACGGGGCCCTACGAGCAGTACGTC. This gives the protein CASSLNTGPYEQYV.

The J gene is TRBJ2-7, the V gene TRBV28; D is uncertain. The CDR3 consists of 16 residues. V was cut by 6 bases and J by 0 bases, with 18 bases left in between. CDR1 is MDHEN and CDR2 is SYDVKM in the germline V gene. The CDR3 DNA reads TGTGCCAGCAGCCCCGTGGGCCAGCCCCTCTCCTACGAGCAGTACTTC. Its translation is CASSPVGQPLSYEQYF.

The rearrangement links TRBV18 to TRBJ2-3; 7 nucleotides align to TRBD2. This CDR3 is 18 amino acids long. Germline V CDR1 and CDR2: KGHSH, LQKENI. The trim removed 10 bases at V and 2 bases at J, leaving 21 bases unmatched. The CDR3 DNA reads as TGTGCCACGAGCAGGACGGGAGGAACGTATGTCCACACAGATACGCAGTATTTT. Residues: CATSRTGGTYVHTDTQYF.

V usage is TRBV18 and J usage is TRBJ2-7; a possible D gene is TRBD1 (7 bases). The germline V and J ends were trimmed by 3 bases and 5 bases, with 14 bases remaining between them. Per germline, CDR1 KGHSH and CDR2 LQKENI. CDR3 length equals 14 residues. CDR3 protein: CASSPRGGGDEQYF. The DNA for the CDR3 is TGTGCCAGCTCACCCCGTGGAGGGGGCGACGAGCAGTACTTC.

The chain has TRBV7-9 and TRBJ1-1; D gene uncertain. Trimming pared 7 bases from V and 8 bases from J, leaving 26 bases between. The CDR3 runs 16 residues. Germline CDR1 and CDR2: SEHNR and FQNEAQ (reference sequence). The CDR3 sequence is CASKASGAALIQEAFF. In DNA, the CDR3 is TGTGCCAGCAAAGCCTCGGGCGCCGCTCTTATCCAAGAAGCTTTCTTT. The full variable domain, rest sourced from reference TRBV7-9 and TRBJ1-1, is DTGVSQNPRHKITKRGQNVTFRCDPISEHNRLYWYRQTLGQGPEFLTYFQNEAQLEKSRLLSDRFSAERPKGSFSTLEIQRTEQGDSAMYLCASKASGAALIQEAFFGQGTRLTVV.